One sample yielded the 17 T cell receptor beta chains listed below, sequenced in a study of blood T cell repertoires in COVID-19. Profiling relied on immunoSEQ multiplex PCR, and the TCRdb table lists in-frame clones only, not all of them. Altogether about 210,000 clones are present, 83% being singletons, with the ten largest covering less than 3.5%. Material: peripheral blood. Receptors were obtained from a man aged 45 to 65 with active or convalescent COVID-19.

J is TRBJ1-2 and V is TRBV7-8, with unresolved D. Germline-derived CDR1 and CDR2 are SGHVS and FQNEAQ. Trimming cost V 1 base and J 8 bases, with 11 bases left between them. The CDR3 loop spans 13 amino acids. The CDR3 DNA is TGTGCCAGCAGCTTAGAGGCACGGCGGGGCTACACCTTC. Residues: CASSLEARRGYTF.

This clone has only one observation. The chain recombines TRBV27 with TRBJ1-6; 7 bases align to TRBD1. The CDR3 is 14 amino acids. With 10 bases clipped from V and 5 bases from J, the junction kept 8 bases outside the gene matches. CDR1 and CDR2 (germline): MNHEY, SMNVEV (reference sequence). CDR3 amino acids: CATHLGGHNSPLHF. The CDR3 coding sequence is TGTGCCACCCACCTAGGGGGCCATAATTCACCCCTCCACTTT.

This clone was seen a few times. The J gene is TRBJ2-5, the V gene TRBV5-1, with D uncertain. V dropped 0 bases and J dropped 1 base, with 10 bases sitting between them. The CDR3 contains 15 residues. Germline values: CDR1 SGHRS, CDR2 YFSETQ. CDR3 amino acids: CASSLEVGPQETQYF. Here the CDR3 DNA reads TGCGCCAGCAGCTTGGAGGTGGGCCCCCAAGAGACCCAGTACTTC.

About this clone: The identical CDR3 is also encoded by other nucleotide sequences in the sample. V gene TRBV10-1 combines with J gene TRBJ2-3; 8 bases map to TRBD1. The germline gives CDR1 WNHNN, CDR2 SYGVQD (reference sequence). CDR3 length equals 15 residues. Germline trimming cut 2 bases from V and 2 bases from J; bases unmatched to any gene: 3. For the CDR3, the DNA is TGCGCCAGCAGTGAGGGGACAGGTAACACAGATACGCAGTATTTT. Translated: CASSEGTGNTDTQYF.

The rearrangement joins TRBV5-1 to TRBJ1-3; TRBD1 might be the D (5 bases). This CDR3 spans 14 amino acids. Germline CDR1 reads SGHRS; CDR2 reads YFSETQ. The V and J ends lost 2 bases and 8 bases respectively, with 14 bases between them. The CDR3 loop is CASSLDPPGDTIYF. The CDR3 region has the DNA TGCGCCAGCAGCTTAGACCCCCCGGGGGACACCATATATTTT. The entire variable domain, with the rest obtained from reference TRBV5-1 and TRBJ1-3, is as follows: KAGVTQTPRYLIKTRGQQVTLSCSPISGHRSVSWYQQTPGQGLQFLFEYFSETQRNKGNFPGRFSGRQFSNSRSEMNVSTLELGDSALYLCASSLDPPGDTIYFGEGSWLTVV.

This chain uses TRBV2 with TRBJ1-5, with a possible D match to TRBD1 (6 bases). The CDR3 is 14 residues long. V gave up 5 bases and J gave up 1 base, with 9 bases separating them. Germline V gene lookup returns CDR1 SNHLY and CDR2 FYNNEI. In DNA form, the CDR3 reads TGTGCCAGCAGTAAACAGGGAAGCAATCAGCCCCAGCATTTT. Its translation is CASSKQGSNQPQHF. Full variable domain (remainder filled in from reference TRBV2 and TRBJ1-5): EPEVTQTPSHQVTQMGQEVILRCVPISNHLYFYWYRQILGQKVEFLVSFYNNEISEKSEIFDDQFSVERPDGSNFTLKIRSTKLEDSAMYFCASSKQGSNQPQHFGDGTRLSIL.

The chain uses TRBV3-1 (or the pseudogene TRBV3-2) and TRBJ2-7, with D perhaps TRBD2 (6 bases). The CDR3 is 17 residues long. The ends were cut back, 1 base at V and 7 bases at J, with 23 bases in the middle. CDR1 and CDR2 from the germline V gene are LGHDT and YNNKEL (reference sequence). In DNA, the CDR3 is TGTGCCAGCAGCCAAGCACCGGTACCGGGAGTACGGTCAGAGCAGTACTTC. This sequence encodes CASSQAPVPGVRSEQYF.

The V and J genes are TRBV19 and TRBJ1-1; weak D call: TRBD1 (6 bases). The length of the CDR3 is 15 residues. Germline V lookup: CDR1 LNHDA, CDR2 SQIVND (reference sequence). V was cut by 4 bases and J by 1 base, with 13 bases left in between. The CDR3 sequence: CASSTLSTGNTEAFF. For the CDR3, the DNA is TGTGCCAGTAGTACCCTATCGACAGGGAACACTGAAGCTTTCTTT.

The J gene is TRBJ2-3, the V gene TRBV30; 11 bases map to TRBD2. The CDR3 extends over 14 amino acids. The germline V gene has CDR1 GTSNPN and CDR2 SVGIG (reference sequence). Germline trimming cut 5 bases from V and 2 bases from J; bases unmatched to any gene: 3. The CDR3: CAWVAGGITDTQYF. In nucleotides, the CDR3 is TGTGCCTGGGTAGCGGGGGGGATCACAGATACGCAGTATTTT.

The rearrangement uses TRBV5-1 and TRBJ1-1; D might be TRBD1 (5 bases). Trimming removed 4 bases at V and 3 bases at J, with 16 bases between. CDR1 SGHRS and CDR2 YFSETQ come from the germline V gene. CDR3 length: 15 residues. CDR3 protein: CASSLNRRDDTEAFF. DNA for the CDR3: TGCGCCAGCAGCCTAAACAGGAGGGACGACACTGAAGCTTTCTTT.

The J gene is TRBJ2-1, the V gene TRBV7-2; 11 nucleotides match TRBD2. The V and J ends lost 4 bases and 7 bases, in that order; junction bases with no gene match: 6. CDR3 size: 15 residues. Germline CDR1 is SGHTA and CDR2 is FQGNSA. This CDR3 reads CASSWSSGGSNEQFF. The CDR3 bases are TGTGCCAGCAGCTGGTCTAGCGGGGGGTCTAATGAGCAGTTCTTC.

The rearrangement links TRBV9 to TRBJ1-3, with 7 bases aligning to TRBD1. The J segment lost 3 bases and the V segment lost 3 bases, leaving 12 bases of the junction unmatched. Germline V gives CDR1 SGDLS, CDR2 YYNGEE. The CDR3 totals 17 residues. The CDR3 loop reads CASSAPRQGEGGNTIYF. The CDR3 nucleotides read TGTGCCAGCAGCGCTCCGAGACAGGGAGAGGGTGGAAACACCATATATTTT. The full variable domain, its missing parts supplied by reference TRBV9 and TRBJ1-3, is DSGVTQTPKHLITATGQRVTLRCSPRSGDLSVYWYQQSLDQGLQFLIQYYNGEERAKGNILERFSAQQFPDLHSELNLSSLELGDSALYFCASSAPRQGEGGNTIYFGEGSWLTVV.

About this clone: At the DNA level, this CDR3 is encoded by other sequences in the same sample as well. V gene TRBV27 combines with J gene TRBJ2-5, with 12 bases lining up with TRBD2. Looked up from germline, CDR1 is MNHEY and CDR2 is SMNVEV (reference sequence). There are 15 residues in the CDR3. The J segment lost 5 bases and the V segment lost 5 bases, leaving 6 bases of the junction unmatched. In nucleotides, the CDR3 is TGTGCCAGCAGTCCGCGGCTAGCGGGAGGGGAGACCCAGTACTTC. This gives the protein CASSPRLAGGETQYF.

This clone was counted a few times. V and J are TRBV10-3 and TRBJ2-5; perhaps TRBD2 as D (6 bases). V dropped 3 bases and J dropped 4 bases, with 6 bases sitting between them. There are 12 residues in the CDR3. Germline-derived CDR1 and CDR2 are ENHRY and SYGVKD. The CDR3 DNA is TGTGCCATCAGTGACGGGGGAGAGACCCAGTACTTC. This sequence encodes CAISDGGETQYF.

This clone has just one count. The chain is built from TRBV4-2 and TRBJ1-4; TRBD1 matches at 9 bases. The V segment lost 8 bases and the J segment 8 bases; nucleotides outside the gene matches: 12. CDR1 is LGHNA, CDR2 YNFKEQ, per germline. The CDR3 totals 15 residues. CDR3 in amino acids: CASRNTGTGNEKLFF. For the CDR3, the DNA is TGTGCCAGCCGCAACACCGGGACAGGGAACGAAAAACTGTTTTTT.

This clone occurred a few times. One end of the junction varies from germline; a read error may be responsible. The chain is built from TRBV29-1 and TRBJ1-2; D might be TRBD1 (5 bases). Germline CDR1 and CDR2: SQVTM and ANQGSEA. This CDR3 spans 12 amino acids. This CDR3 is CSVHGQGQVNAF. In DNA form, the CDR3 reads TGCAGCGTTCATGGGCAGGGTCAGGTAAACGCCTTC.

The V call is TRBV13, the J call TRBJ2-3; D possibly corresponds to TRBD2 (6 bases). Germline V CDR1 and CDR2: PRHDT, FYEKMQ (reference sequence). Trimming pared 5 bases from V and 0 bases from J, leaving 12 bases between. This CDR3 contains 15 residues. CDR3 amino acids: CASSLSGLSTDTQYF. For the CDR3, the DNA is TGTGCCAGCAGCCTTTCGGGACTGAGCACAGATACGCAGTATTTT. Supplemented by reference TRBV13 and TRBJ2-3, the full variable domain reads AAGVIQSPRHLIKEKRETATLKCYPIPRHDTVYWYQQGPGQDPQFLISFYEKMQSDKGSIPDRFSAQQFSDYHSELNMSSLELGDSALYFCASSLSGLSTDTQYFGPGTRLTVL.